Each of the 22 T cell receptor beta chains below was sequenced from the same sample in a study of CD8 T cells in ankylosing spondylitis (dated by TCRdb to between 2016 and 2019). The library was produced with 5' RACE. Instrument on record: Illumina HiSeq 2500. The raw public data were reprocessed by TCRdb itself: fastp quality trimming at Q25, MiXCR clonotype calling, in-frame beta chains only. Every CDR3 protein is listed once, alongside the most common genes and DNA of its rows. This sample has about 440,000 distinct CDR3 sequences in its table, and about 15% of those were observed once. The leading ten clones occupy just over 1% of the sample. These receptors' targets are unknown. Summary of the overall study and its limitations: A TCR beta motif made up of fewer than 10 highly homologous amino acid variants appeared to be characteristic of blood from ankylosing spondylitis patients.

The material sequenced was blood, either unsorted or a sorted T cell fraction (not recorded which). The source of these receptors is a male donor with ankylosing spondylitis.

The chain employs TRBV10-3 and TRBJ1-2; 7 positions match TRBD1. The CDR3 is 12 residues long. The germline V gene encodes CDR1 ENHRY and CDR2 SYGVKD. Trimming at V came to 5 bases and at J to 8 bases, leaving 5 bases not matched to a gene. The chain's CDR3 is CAISPGDRGYTF. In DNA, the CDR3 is TGTGCCATCAGTCCCGGGGACAGAGGCTACACCTTC.

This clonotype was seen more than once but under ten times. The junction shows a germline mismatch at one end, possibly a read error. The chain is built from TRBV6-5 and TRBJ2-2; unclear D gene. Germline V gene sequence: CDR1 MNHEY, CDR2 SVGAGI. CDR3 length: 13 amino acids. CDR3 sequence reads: CASSYSNNGELFF. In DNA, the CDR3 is TGTGCCAGCAGTTACTCGAACAACGGGGAGCTGTTTTTT.

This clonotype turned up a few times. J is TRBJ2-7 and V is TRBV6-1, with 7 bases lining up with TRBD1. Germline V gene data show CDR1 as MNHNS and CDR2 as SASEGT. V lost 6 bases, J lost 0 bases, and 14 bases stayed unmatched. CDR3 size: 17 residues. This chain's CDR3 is CASSPILHRGTSYEQYF. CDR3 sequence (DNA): TGTGCCAGCAGCCCCATACTTCACAGGGGAACCTCCTACGAGCAGTACTTC.

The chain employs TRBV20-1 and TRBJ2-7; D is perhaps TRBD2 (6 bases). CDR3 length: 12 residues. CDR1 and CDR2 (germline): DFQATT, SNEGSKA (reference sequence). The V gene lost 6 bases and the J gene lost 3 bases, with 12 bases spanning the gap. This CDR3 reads CSAGAGFYEQYF. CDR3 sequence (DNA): TGCAGTGCCGGCGCGGGGTTCTACGAGCAGTACTTC.

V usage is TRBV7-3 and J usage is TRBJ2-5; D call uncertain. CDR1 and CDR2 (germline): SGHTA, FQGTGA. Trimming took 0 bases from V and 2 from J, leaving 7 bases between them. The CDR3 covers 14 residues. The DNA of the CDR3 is TGTGCCAGCAGCTTAACTGCTTATCAAGAGACCCAGTACTTC. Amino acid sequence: CASSLTAYQETQYF. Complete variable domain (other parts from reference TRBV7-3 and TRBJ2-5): GAGVSQTPSNKVTEKGKYVELRCDPISGHTALYWYRQSLGQGPEFLIYFQGTGAADDSGLPNDRFFAVRPEGSVSTLKIQRTERGDSAVYLCASSLTAYQETQYFGPGTRLLVL.

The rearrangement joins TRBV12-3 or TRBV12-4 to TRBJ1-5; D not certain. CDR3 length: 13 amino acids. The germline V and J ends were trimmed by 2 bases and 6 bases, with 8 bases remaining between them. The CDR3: CASSLKIVQPQHF. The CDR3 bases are TGTGCCAGCAGTTTAAAAATTGTTCAGCCCCAGCATTTT.

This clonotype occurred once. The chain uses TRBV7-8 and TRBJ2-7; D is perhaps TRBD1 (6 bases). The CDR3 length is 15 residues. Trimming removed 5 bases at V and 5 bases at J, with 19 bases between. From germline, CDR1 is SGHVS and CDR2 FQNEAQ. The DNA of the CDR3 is TGTGCCAGCAGCGATGGCAGGGGTTGGGCTAACGAGCAGTACTTC. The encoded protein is CASSDGRGWANEQYF.

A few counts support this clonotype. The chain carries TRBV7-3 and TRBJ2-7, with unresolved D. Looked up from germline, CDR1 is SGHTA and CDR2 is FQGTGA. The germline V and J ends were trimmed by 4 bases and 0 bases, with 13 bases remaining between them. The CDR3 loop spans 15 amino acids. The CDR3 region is CASSSPLSSSYEQYF. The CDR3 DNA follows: TGTGCCAGCAGCTCCCCCCTATCGTCCTCCTACGAGCAGTACTTC.

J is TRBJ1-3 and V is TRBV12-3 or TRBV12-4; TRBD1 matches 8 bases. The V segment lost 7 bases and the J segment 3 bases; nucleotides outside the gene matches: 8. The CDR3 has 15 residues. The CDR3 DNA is TGTGCCAGCATCCCAGGGGGCTCGGGTGGAAACACCATATATTTT. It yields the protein CASIPGGSGGNTIYF.

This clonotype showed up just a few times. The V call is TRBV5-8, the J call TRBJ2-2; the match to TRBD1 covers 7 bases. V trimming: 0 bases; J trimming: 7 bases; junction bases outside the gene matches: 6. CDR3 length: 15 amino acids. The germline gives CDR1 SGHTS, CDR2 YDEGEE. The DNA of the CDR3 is TGTGCCAGCAGCTTGGGGCGACAGGGCGTCGGGGAGCTGTTTTTT. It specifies CASSLGRQGVGELFF.

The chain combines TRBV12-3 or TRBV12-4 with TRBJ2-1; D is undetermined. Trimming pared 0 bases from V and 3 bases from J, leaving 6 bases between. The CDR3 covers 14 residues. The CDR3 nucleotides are TGTGCCAGCAGTTTAGCGGTCCTCTACAATGAGCAGTTCTTC. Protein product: CASSLAVLYNEQFF.

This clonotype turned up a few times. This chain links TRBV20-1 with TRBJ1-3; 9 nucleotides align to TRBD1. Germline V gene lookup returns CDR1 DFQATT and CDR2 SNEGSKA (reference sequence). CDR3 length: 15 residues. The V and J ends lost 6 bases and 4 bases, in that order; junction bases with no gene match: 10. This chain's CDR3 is CSANRDRALGNTIYF. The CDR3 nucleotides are TGCAGTGCAAACCGGGACAGGGCGTTAGGAAACACCATATATTTT.

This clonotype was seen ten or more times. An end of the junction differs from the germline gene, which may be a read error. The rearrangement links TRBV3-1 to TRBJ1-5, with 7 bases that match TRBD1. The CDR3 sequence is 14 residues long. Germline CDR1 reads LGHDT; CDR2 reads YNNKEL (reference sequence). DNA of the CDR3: TGTGCCAGCAGCCAAAGTGGCACCCGGGACAGCCGAGCCTTT. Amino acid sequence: CASSQSGTRDSRAF.

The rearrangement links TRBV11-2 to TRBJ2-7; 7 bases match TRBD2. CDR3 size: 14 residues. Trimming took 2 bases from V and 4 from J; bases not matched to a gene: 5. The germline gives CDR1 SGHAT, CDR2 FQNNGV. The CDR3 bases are TGTGCCAGCAGCTTAAGCGGGATAGAGTACGAGCAGTACTTC. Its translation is CASSLSGIEYEQYF.

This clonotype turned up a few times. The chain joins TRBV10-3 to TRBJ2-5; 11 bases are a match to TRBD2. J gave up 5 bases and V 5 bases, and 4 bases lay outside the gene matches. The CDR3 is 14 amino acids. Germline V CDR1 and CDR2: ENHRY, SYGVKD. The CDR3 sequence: CAISLAGGDETQYF. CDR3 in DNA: TGTGCCATCAGTTTAGCGGGAGGGGATGAGACCCAGTACTTC.

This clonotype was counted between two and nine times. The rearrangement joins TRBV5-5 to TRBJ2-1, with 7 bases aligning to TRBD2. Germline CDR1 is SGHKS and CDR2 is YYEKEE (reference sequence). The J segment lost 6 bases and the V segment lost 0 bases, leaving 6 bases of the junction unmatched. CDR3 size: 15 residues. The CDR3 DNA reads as TGTGCCAGCAGCTTGGGGTTGCGGGAGAGCAATGAGCAGTTCTTC. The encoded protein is CASSLGLRESNEQFF.

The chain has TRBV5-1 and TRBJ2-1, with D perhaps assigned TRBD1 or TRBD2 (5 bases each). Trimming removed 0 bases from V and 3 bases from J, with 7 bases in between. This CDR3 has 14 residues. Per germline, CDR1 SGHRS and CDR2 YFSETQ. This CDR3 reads CASSLVGDYNEQFF. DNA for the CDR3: TGCGCCAGCAGCTTGGTGGGGGACTACAATGAGCAGTTCTTC.

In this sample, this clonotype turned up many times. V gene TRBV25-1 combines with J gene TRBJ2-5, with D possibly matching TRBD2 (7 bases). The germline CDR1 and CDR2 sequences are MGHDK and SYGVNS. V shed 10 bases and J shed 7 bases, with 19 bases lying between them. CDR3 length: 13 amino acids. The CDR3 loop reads CATQLGGGTTQYF. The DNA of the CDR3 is TGTGCCACCCAGTTGGGCGGGGGCACGACCCAGTACTTC. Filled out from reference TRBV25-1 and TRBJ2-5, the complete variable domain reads EADIYQTPRYLVIGTGKKITLECSQTMGHDKMYWYQQDPGMELHLIHYSYGVNSTEKGDLSSESTVSRIRTEHFPLTLESARPSHTSQYLCATQLGGGTTQYFGPGTRLLVL.

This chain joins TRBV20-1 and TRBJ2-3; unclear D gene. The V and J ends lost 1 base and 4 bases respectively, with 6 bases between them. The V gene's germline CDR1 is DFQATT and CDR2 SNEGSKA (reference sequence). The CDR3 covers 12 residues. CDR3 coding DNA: TGCAGTGCTAGAGTAAGCGCAGATACGCAGTATTTT. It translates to CSARVSADTQYF.

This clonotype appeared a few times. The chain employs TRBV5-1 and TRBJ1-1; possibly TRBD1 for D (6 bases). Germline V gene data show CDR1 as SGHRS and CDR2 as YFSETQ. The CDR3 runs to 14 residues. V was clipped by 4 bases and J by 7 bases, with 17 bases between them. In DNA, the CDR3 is TGCGCCAGCAGCGAGCAGGGGCCTCCGGGTGAAGCTTTCTTT. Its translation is CASSEQGPPGEAFF.

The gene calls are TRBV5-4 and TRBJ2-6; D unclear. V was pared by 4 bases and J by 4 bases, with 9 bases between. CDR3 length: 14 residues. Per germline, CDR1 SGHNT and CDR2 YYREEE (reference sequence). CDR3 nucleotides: TGTGCCAGCAGCACCCGAATGGGGGCCAACGTCCTGACTTTC. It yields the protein CASSTRMGANVLTF.

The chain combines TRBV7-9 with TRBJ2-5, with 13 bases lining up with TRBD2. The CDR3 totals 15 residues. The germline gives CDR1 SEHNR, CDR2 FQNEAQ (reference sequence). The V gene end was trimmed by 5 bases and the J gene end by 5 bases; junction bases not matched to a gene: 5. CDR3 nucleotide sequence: TGTGCCAGCAGCGCCCGGACTAGCGGGGGTGAGACCCAGTACTTC. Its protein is CASSARTSGGETQYF.